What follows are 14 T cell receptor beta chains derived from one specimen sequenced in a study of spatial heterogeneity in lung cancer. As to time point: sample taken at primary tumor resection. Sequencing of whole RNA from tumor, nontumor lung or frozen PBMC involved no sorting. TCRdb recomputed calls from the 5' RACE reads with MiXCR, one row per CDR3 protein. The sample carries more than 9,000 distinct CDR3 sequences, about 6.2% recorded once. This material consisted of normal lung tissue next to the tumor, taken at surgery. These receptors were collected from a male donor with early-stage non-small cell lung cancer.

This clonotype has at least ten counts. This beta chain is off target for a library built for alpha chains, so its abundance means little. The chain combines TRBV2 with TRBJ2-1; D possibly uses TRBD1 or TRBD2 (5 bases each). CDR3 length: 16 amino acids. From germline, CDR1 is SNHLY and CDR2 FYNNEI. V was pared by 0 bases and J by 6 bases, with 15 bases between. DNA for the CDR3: TGTGCCAGCAGTGAAGCGAGGGGTGATGATGCCAATGAGCAGTTCTTC. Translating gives CASSEARGDDANEQFF.

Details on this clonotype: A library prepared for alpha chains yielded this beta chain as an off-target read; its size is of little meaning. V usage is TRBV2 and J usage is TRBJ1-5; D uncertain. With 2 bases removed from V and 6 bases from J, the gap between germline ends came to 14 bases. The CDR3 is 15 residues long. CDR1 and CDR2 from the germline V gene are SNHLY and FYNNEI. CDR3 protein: CASSERAVLGQPQHF. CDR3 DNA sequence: TGTGCCAGCAGTGAAAGGGCAGTGCTGGGTCAGCCCCAGCATTTT.

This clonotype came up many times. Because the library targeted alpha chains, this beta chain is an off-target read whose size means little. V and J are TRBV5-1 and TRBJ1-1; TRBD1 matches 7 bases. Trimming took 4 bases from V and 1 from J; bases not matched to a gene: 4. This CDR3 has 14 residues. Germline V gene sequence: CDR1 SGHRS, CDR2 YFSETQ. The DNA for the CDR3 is TGCGCCAGCAGCGGGGGGACAGCGAACACTGAAGCTTTCTTT. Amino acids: CASSGGTANTEAFF.

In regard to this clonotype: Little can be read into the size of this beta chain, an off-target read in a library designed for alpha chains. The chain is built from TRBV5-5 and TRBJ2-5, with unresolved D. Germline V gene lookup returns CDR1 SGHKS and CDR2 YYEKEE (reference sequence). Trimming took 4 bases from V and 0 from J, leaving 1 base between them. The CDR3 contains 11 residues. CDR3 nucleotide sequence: TGTGCCAGCAGCGACCAAGAGACCCAGTACTTC. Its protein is CASSDQETQYF.

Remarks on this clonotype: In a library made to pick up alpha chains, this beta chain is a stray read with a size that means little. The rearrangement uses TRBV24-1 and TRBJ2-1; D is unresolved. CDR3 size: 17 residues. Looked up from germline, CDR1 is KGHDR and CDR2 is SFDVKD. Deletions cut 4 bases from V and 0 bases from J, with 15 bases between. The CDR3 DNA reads TGTGCCACCAGTGACCCCGACGACACACACTCCTACAATGAGCAGTTCTTC. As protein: CATSDPDDTHSYNEQFF.

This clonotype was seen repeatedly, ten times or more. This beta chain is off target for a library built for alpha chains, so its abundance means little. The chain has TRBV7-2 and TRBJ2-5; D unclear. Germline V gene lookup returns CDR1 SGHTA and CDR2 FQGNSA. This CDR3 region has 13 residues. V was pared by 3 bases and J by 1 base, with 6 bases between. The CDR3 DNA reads TGTGCCAGCAGCTTGGCTCGCCAAGAGACCCAGTACTTC. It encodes CASSLARQETQYF.

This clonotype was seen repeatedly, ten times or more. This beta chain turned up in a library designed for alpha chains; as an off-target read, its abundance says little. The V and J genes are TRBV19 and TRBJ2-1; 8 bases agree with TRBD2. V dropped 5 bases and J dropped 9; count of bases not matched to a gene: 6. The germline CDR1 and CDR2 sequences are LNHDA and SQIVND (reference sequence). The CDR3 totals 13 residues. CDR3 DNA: TGTGCCAGTAGTTCGGGACTAGTGGCTGAGCAGTTCTTC. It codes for CASSSGLVAEQFF. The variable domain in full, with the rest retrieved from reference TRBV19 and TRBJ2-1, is DGGITQSPKYLFRKEGQNVTLSCEQNLNHDAMYWYRQDPGQGLRLIYYSQIVNDFQKGDIAEGYSVSREKKESFPLTVTSAQKNPTAFYLCASSSGLVAEQFFGPGTRLTVL.

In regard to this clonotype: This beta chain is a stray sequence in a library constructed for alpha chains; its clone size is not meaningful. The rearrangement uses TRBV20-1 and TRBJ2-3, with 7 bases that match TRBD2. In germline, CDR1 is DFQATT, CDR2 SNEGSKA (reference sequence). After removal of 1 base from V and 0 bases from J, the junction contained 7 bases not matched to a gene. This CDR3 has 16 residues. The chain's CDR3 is CSARGRESTSTDTQYF. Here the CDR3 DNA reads TGCAGTGCTAGAGGGCGGGAGAGTACTAGCACAGATACGCAGTATTTT.

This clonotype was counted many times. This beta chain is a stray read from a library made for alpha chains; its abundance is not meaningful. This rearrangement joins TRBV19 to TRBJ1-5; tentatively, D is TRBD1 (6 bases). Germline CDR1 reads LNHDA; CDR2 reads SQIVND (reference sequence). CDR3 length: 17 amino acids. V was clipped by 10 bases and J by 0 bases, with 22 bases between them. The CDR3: CATVPGVGGNSNQPQHF. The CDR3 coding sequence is TGTGCCACGGTCCCAGGGGTTGGGGGCAATAGCAATCAGCCCCAGCATTTT.

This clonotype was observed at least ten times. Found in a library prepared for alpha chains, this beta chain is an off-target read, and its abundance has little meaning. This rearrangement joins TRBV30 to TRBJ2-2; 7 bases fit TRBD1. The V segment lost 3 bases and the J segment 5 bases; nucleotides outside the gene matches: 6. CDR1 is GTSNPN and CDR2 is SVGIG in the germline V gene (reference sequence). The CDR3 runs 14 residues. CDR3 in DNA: TGTGCCTGGAGGGGGGACAGAGGGACCGGGGAGCTGTTTTTT. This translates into CAWRGDRGTGELFF.

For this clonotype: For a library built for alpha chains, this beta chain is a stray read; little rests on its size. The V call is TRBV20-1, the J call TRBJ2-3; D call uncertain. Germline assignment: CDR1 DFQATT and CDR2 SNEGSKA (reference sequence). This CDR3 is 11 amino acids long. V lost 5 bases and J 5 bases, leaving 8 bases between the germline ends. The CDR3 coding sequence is TGCAGTGCTTTTTTAGGAGATACGCAGTATTTT. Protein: CSAFLGDTQYF.

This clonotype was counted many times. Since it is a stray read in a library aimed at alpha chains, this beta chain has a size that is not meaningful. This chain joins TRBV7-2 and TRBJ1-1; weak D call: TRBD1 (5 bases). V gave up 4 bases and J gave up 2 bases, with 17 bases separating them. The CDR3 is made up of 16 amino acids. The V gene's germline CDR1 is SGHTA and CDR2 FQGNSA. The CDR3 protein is CASSSRLWGDNTEAFF. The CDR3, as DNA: TGTGCCAGCAGCTCGCGCCTGTGGGGGGATAACACTGAAGCTTTCTTT.

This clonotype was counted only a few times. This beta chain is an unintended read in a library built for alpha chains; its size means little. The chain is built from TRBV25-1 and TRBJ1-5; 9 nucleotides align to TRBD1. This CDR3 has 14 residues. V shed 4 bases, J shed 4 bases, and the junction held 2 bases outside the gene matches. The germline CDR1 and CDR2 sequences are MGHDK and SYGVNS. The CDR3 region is CASSGGTGNQPQHF. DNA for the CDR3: TGTGCCAGCAGTGGGGGGACAGGGAATCAGCCCCAGCATTTT.

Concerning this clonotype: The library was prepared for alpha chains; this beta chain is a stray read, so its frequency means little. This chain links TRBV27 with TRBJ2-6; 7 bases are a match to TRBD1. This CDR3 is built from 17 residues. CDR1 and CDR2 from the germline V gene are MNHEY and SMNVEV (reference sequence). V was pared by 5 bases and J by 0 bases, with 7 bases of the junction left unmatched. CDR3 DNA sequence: TGTGCCAGCAGTCCCCGGGACAGTGACTCTGGGGCCAACGTCCTGACTTTC. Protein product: CASSPRDSDSGANVLTF.